What follows is one T cell receptor (beta chain) and its context. The data were taken from a study of blood T cell repertoires in COVID-19. Looking at the study overall: Researchers got acute and convalescent COVID-19 samples from the United States, Italy and Spain.

Sequencing used immunoSEQ multiplex PCR; TCRdb keeps in-frame clones, though not all of them. The sample holds around 48,000 clones, about 89% seen once. The CDR3 length is 15 residues. Germline lookup yields CDR1 SGHRS and CDR2 YFSETQ. V trimming: 2 bases; J trimming: 8 bases; junction bases outside the gene matches: 7. This receptor was obtained from a man in his fifties or sixties with active or convalescent COVID-19. The specimen sequenced was peripheral blood. The chain combines TRBV5-1 with TRBJ1-4, with 9 bases aligning to TRBD1. The CDR3 reads CASSFGTGYEEKLFF. CDR3 DNA: TGCGCCAGCAGCTTCGGGACAGGGTATGAGGAAAAACTGTTTTTT.